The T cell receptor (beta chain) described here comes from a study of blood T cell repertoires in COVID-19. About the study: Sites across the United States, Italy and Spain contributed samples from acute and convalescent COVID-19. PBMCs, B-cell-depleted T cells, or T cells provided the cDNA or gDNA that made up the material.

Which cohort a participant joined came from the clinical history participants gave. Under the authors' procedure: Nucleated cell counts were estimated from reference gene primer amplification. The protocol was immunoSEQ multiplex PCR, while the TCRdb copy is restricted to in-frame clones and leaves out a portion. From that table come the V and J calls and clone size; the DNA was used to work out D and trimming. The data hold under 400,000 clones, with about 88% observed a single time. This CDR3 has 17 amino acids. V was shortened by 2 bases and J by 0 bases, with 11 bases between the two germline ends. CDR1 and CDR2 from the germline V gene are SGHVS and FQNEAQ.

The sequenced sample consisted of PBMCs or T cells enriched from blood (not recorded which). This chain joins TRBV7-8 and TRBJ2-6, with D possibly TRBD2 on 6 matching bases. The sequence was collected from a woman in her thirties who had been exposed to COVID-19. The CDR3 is CASSLWGVNSGANVLTF. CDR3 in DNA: TGTGCCAGCAGCTTATGGGGGGTAAACTCTGGGGCCAACGTCCTGACTTTC.